This T cell receptor beta chain emerged from a study of T-cell memory formation after mild COVID-19. The study's findings and limits: Second-wave clones reaching peak frequency on day 37 lacked confirmed SARS-CoV-2 specificity.

This clonotype has just a few counts. Its matching antigen is unknown. CDR1 and CDR2 from the germline V gene are DFQATT and SNEGSKA (reference sequence). The CDR3 length is 13 residues. V shed 3 bases and J shed 2 bases, with 10 bases lying between them. Each CDR3 protein gets one entry after TCRdb re-called the 5' RACE reads with MiXCR. The sample holds around 250,000 distinct CDR3 sequences, 15% to 20% seen once. Sequencing was done on a sample of PBMCs or a T cell subset sorted from them (not recorded which). This receptor was obtained from a man between 18 and 29 years old who had mild COVID-19 (a few samples of this study predate the infection). Cell type and time point are not known. The chain recombines TRBV20-1 with TRBJ1-1; D remains ambiguous. The CDR3 spells CSARGPGNTEAFF. Here the CDR3 DNA reads TGCAGTGCTAGGGGCCCGGGTAACACTGAAGCTTTCTTT.